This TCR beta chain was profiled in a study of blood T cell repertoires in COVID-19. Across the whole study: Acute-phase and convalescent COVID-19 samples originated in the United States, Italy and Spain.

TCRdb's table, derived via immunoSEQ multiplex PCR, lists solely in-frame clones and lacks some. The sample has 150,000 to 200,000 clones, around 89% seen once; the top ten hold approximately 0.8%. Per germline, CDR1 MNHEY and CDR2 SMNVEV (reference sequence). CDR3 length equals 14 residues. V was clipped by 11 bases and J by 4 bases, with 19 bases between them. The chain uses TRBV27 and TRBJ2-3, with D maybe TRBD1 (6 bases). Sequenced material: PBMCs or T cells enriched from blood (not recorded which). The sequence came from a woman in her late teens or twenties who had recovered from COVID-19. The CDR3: CASPFKTGSDTQYF. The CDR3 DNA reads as TGTGCCTCGCCGTTCAAGACAGGTTCAGATACGCAGTATTTT.